Sequencing of this T cell receptor beta chain was carried out in a study of blood T cell repertoires in COVID-19 (TCRdb year 2020). Concerning the study at large: Samples covering the acute and convalescent phases of COVID-19 were provided by collaborators in the United States, Italy and Spain. The material from the prospective study consisted of cDNA or gDNA derived from T cells, B-cell-depleted T cells, or PBMCs. Deeply sampled blood TCRbeta repertoires from subjects exposed to, actively infected with, or recovered from COVID-19 were included in the dataset. A freely available public database, intended as a resource for researchers studying the immune response to SARS-CoV-2, is where the repertoires were released. Samples came from the ongoing ImmuneRACE study (first 160 participants) plus 1,254 subjects from 6 global collaborators. The sample metadata nearly always contained a de-identified subject ID, COVID-19 status, age in years and sex. Where available, HLA class I and class II types were taken from metadata supplied by the sample provider and were not determined by assay-based typing. What the work shows at the level of the full study, not this receptor alone: The quantity of clinical and demographic metadata differed by source and by participant and was supplied without curation.

The immunoSEQ Assay, a bias-controlled multiplex PCR, was used to amplify TCRbeta CDR3 regions from genomic DNA. Processing in the source paper ran as follows. The number of nucleated cells in each sample was estimated from the amplification of reference gene primers within the assay. To quantify the absolute abundance of each unique TCRbeta CDR3 rearrangement, sequence reads were collapsed and filtered. For each sample, productive Simpson clonality was calculated by taking the square root of Simpson's diversity index across productive rearrangements. TCRdb obtained this table from immuneACCESS and retained in-frame rearrangements with V and J assigned. These tables miss some clones; where compared with another copy, unresolved V genes account for less than half of the shortfall, and the remainder is unexplained. D and trimming were read from the DNA, whereas the V and J calls and clone size are those reported in that table. This sample has 300,000 to 350,000 clones in its table, and more than 70% of those were observed once. Just under 3% of the sample goes to the ten largest clones.

After removal of 7 bases from V and 0 bases from J, the junction retains 8 bases not matched to a gene. The CDR3 measures 16 amino acids from cysteine to phenylalanine. Only the CDR3 part of the read is kept: 48 bases, read in frame from the first base. The germline V gene specifies MDHEN as CDR1 and SYDVKM as CDR2. Collaborating institutions collected whole blood in K2EDTA tubes following their own protocols. For TCRbeta analysis, collaborators shipped samples as frozen whole blood, isolated PBMCs, or DNA extracted from either of those sample types. This clone was picked up one time. Its antigen is not yet known. Within one base of it there is no much larger clone, and no base qualities were kept.

Recombination joined TRBV28 with TRBJ2-2, with TRBD1 identical over 7 junction bases. Sequencing input: peripheral blood. This receptor was taken from a young man with active or convalescent COVID-19. The CDR3 corresponds to CASKPGDSTNTGELFF. The nucleotide sequence reads as follows: TGTGCCAGCAAACCTGGGGACAGTACGAACACCGGGGAGCTGTTTTTT. Supplemented by the reference TRBV28 and TRBJ2-2 proteins around the CDR3, the complete variable domain is DVKVTQSSRYLVKRTGEKVFLECVQDMDHENMFWYRQDPGLGLRLIYFSYDVKMKEKGDIPEGYSVSREKKERFSLILESASTNQTSMYLCASKPGDSTNTGELFFGEGSRLTVL.